Sequencing of this T cell receptor beta chain was carried out in a study of PD-1 blockade in classical Hodgkin lymphoma (dated by TCRdb to the early 2020s). Describing the broader study: Nivolumab dosing was 3 mg/kg intravenously every 2 weeks, continuing until either disease progression or unacceptable toxicity. The study used TCR beta sequencing and CyTOF to define a peripheral blood immune signature of response to PD-1 blockade in classical Hodgkin lymphoma.

The Qiagen DNeasy kit was used to extract genomic DNA from unsorted PBMCs and from the negatively selected CD4+ and CD8+ fractions. TCR beta CDR3 regions were subjected to amplification by immunoSEQ multiplex PCR with primers that anneal to V and J segments. A synthetic immune receptor repertoire was used to minimize amplification bias, and any remaining bias was removed computationally after sequencing. The authors' analysis ran thus. Repertoire diversity was quantified as the Shannon entropy index using custom Python scripts. Unsorted, CD4+ and CD8+ repertoires were analyzed separately, except in combined analyses where CD4+ and CD8+ sequences were merged in silico. Clonal expansion was defined as a frequency increase of at least 2-fold after treatment compared with C1D1, and clones undetected at baseline were assigned a pseudocount of 0.5. Clones with 0 or 1 copy at C1D1 were classified as singleton clones, and clones with 2 or more copies were classified as non-singleton clones. Clones expanded in unsorted samples were labelled as CD4+, CD8+ or unknown by matching protein sequences in sorted samples from the same patient. Wilcoxon tests on paired samples were used to test diversity changes from C1D1 to C4D1. Not all clones reach the TCRdb copy of this immuneACCESS table, which keeps in-frame sequences only. Checked studies attribute under half of the gap to unresolved V genes and leave the rest unexplained. The V and J calls and clone size were taken over from that table, and D and trimming were inferred from the DNA. This sample lists about 150,000 clones; approximately 80% were detected once. 7.5% to 10% of the sample is taken by the ten largest.

The sample's time point, from its label and the paper: cycle 2 day 1 (C2D1) of nivolumab. Every trial patient had relapsed after autologous stem cell transplantation, and cohorts A, B and C differed in prior brentuximab vedotin exposure. The trial cohort was composed of 55 to 65 patients with relapsed/refractory classical Hodgkin lymphoma, for whom complete response, partial response or progressive disease was recorded as best overall response. Single-agent nivolumab was administered to trial patients in the multi-cohort phase II CheckMate 205 trial. An independent review committee assessed best overall response by applying the 2007 International Working Group response criteria. Trial PBMCs were collected just before the start of nivolumab (C1D1) and during therapy at cycle 2 day 1 and cycle 4 day 1. Peripheral blood was collected in 8 mL Vacutainer Cell Preparation Tubes, from which PBMCs were isolated by centrifugation and then cryopreserved.

The full study reports these points: Trial patients with a complete response had baseline diversity similar to that of newly diagnosed patients, while partial responders and progressors had significantly lower diversity. A significant rise by C4D1 was seen in CD4+ but not CD8+ TCR diversity (p=0.0027 vs p=0.16), with the rise being most apparent in complete responders (p=0.02). Patients starting nivolumab less than 1 year after ASCT had lower diversity and were excluded from later analyses to avoid confounding by immune reconstitution. Baseline TCR diversity was reported to be lower in newly diagnosed patients than in healthy donors, and even lower in relapsed/refractory patients. The study was limited to a single clinical trial cohort, and causes of repertoire differences, possibly disease activity or prior therapy, remained undefined.

In its sample, this clone was seen a few times. Its binding antigen is unknown. A much larger clone sits a single nucleotide away, making a read error possible. Trimming takes 0 bases from V and 4 bases from J, and the germline ends sit 3 bases apart. The CDR3 numbers 12 residues from cysteine through phenylalanine. Of all the DNA, just the CDR3 is kept, 36 bases in frame from base 1. The germline V gene specifies SGHVS as CDR1 and FNYEAQ as CDR2. This receptor was identified in a human donor with classical Hodgkin lymphoma. Here the sequenced sample was peripheral blood mononuclear cells (PBMCs), taken before the second cycle of nivolumab. The rearranged chain carries TRBV7-6 and TRBJ1-2, with the D gene not confidently named. The CDR3 region reads CASSLASYGYTF. The sequenced DNA: TGTGCCAGCAGCTTAGCCAGCTATGGCTACACCTTC.